The 25 T cell receptor beta chains in this list originate from one sample, sequenced in a study of cytomegalovirus exposure and HLA in healthy donors (dated by TCRdb to the late 2010s). Receptor amplification or capture employed the immunoSEQ multiplex PCR assay. For the multiplex PCR, a mixture combining 60 forward primers for TCR Vbeta segments and 13 reverse primers for TCR Jbeta segments was used. Entries here come from immuneACCESS through TCRdb and include only in-frame sequences with V and J called. Some clones fail to appear in such tables; in the studies checked, an unresolved V gene covers under half of the shortfall, and the cause of the remainder is unknown. This sample lists about 190,000 clones; roughly 80% were detected once. The top ten constitute roughly 6% of the sample. Source material: PBMCs. The receptor set was obtained from a middle-aged man in good health and CMV-seropositive.

This sequence joins TRBV7-2 and TRBJ2-7, with 8 bases lining up with TRBD1. Trimming at V came to 0 bases and at J to 1 base, leaving 5 bases not matched to a gene. Germline CDR1 reads SGHTA; CDR2 reads FQGNSA. The CDR3 totals 16 residues. This CDR3 is CASSLAGQGASYEQYF. CDR3 bases: TGTGCCAGCAGCTTAGCAGGGCAGGGGGCGTCCTACGAGCAGTACTTC.

V gene TRBV6-5 combines with J gene TRBJ1-2; D is unresolved. The length of the CDR3 is 13 residues. Trimming removed 6 bases from V and 7 bases from J, with 15 bases in between. Looked up from germline, CDR1 is MNHEY and CDR2 is SVGAGI. The CDR3 region is CASSLQAPGGYTF. The CDR3 bases are TGTGCCAGCAGCCTACAAGCACCGGGTGGCTACACCTTC.

This sequence joins TRBV7-6 and TRBJ1-3; D uncertain. Germline V gene sequence: CDR1 SGHVS, CDR2 FNYEAQ. Trimming left V 2 bases short and J 0 bases short, with 11 bases between. The CDR3 contains 16 residues. The CDR3: CASSLSNFPSGNTIYF. CDR3 in DNA: TGTGCCAGCAGCTTATCTAACTTCCCCTCTGGAAACACCATATATTTT. Supplemented by reference TRBV7-6 and TRBJ1-3, the full variable domain reads GAGVSQSPRYKVTKRGQDVALRCDPISGHVSLYWYRQALGQGPEFLTYFNYEAQQDKSGLPNDRFSAERPEGSISTLTIQRTEQRDSAMYRCASSLSNFPSGNTIYFGEGSWLTVV.

The J gene is TRBJ2-5, the V gene TRBV6-6; the match to TRBD1 covers 7 bases. Per germline, CDR1 MNHNY and CDR2 SVGAGI (reference sequence). The CDR3 has 16 residues. With 2 bases clipped from V and 3 bases from J, the junction kept 9 bases outside the gene matches. The CDR3 here is CASSYPTTGDEETQYF. Written as DNA, the CDR3 is TGTGCCAGCAGTTACCCAACCACAGGGGATGAAGAGACCCAGTACTTC.

This clone appeared once. This sequence joins TRBV19 and TRBJ2-1; 8 bases line up with TRBD2. Germline V gene lookup returns CDR1 LNHDA and CDR2 SQIVND (reference sequence). CDR3 size: 18 residues. The ends lost 6 bases at V and 0 bases at J; junction bases unmatched: 13. CDR3: CASSPRISGVSSYNEQFF. In DNA, the CDR3 is TGTGCCAGTAGCCCTCGAATTAGCGGGGTCAGCTCCTACAATGAGCAGTTCTTC.

The chain uses TRBV6-6 and TRBJ1-1, with 8 nucleotides matching TRBD1. The J segment lost 5 bases and the V segment lost 4 bases, leaving 12 bases of the junction unmatched. The CDR3 totals 16 residues. CDR1 MNHNY and CDR2 SVGAGI come from the germline V gene (reference sequence). CDR3 region: CASSSSKQGVGTEAFF. CDR3 in DNA: TGTGCCAGCAGTTCTAGTAAACAGGGGGTAGGAACTGAAGCTTTCTTT.

V usage is TRBV5-1 and J usage is TRBJ1-1; 9 positions agree with TRBD1. The V segment lost 2 bases and the J segment 0 bases; nucleotides outside the gene matches: 2. The CDR3 has 15 amino acids. Germline CDR1 is SGHRS and CDR2 is YFSETQ. The CDR3 coding sequence is TGCGCCAGCAGCTTCGGGACAGGGCTGAACACTGAAGCTTTCTTT. It is translated as CASSFGTGLNTEAFF.

The rearrangement uses TRBV5-8 and TRBJ2-7; no reliable D call. Trimming stripped 0 bases from V and 4 bases from J, with 5 bases between. Germline CDR1 and CDR2: SGHTS and YDEGEE. The CDR3 totals 12 residues. CDR3 sequence (DNA): TGTGCCAGCAGCTTGGTACAGTACGAGCAGTACTTC. It codes for CASSLVQYEQYF.

The gene calls are TRBV5-1 and TRBJ2-7; 10 positions match TRBD2. The CDR3 has 17 amino acids. Trimming cost V 1 base and J 0 bases; bases outside gene matches: 7. Germline V lookup: CDR1 SGHRS, CDR2 YFSETQ. The CDR3 region is CASSLLVAGGISYEQYF. CDR3 in DNA: TGCGCCAGCAGCTTGTTGGTAGCGGGGGGAATCTCCTACGAGCAGTACTTC.

This chain uses TRBV30 with TRBJ2-3; 8 nucleotides align to TRBD2. Trimming removed 0 bases from V and 6 bases from J; junction bases left unmatched: 8. Looked up from germline, CDR1 is GTSNPN and CDR2 is SVGIG (reference sequence). The CDR3 contains 15 residues. For the CDR3, the DNA is TGTGCCTGGAGTGTACTTGCGGGGGGCCTTGATACGCAGTATTTT. Translation gives CAWSVLAGGLDTQYF.

V usage is TRBV9 and J usage is TRBJ2-3; 9 positions match TRBD2. The germline CDR1 and CDR2 sequences are SGDLS and YYNGEE. V dropped 0 bases and J dropped 2; count of bases not matched to a gene: 10. The length of the CDR3 is 18 residues. The CDR3 nucleotides read TGTGCCAGCAGCGTAGGGGGCGGCGGGGGGGCCGTCACAGATACGCAGTATTTT. Protein sequence: CASSVGGGGGAVTDTQYF.

This clone was counted a few times. This chain connects TRBV15 to TRBJ2-7; 12 bases map to TRBD1. After removal of 5 bases from V and 4 bases from J, the junction contained 3 bases not matched to a gene. Germline loops: CDR1 LNHNV, CDR2 YYDKDF (reference sequence). The CDR3 covers 14 residues. The CDR3 DNA is TGTGCCACCAGCTGGGGACAGGGGGCGTACGAGCAGTACTTC. Translated: CATSWGQGAYEQYF.

This sequence joins TRBV18 and TRBJ2-3; 11 bases fit TRBD2. Germline-derived CDR1 and CDR2 are KGHSH and LQKENI. The V gene end was trimmed by 6 bases and the J gene end by 1 base; junction bases not matched to a gene: 0. CDR3 length: 14 amino acids. The CDR3 loop is CASSTSGGTDTQYF. The CDR3 DNA is TGTGCCAGCTCGACTAGCGGGGGCACAGATACGCAGTATTTT.

The J gene is TRBJ2-2, the V gene TRBV18, with D perhaps TRBD2 (5 bases). V lost 3 bases and J lost 5, with 16 bases in between. The CDR3 totals 16 residues. Germline loops: CDR1 KGHSH, CDR2 LQKENI. The CDR3 protein is CASSPLGAGETGELFF. CDR3 bases: TGTGCCAGCTCACCCTTGGGAGCAGGAGAAACCGGGGAGCTGTTTTTT.

Note on this clone: A junction boundary mismatches the germline segment, possibly from a read error. J is TRBJ1-2 and V is TRBV7-9, with D tentatively TRBD1 (5 bases). Germline assignment: CDR1 SEHNR and CDR2 FQNEAQ (reference sequence). The CDR3 runs 14 residues. DNA for the CDR3: TGTTCCAGCAGCCCGGACATCCCGAACTATGGCTACACCTTC. Amino acids: CSSSPDIPNYGYTF.

The gene calls are TRBV5-1 and TRBJ2-7, with TRBD1 matching over 9 bases. The CDR3 totals 20 residues. J was trimmed by 0 bases and V by 5 bases; bases with no gene match: 21. The germline gives CDR1 SGHRS, CDR2 YFSETQ. CDR3 in amino acids: CASSLSTGTGPPRSSYEQYF. In DNA, the CDR3 is TGCGCCAGCAGTTTATCAACCGGGACAGGGCCCCCTAGGAGCTCCTACGAGCAGTACTTC.

The gene calls are TRBV7-3 and TRBJ2-2, with D perhaps matching TRBD1 (6 bases). The ends were cut back, 5 bases at V and 6 bases at J, with 10 bases in the middle. Germline V gene lookup returns CDR1 SGHTA and CDR2 FQGTGA. This CDR3 region has 13 residues. The DNA of the CDR3 is TGTGCCAGCAGCGACAGGTTCCCCGGGGAGCTGTTTTTT. This sequence encodes CASSDRFPGELFF.

The CDR3 DNA follows: TGTGCCTGGGGTTCTAGCGGGGGTGCCAAAAACATTCAGTACTTC. Encoded protein: CAWGSSGGAKNIQYF. This rearrangement joins TRBV30 to TRBJ2-4, with TRBD2 matching 10 bases. This CDR3 spans 15 amino acids. Unmatched junction bases numbered 5, after V lost 5 bases and J lost 1 base. Germline CDR1 reads GTSNPN; CDR2 reads SVGIG (reference sequence).

The V and J genes are TRBV7-2 and TRBJ2-6; 11 positions agree with TRBD1. The CDR3 is 17 amino acids. Per the germline V gene, CDR1 is SGHTA and CDR2 is FQGNSA. V shed 5 bases and J 2 bases; nucleotides not matched to a gene: 5. The CDR3 bases are TGTGCCAGCAGCGTTGGACAGGGGGCTCCTGGGGCCAACGTCCTGACTTTC. The encoded protein is CASSVGQGAPGANVLTF.

The chain combines TRBV28 with TRBJ2-7; D perhaps matches TRBD2 (6 bases). The CDR3 is 13 amino acids. Between the trimmed V and J ends, which lost 5 bases and 1 base, there was a span of 9 bases. Per germline, CDR1 MDHEN and CDR2 SYDVKM. The CDR3 DNA sequence: TGTGCCAGCAGTCGGGGAGGATCCTACGAGCAGTACTTC. Translated, it gives CASSRGGSYEQYF.

The V call is TRBV29-1, the J call TRBJ1-1; the D is unclear. The CDR3 spans 11 residues. Germline loops: CDR1 SQVTM, CDR2 ANQGSEA. V was clipped by 4 bases and J by 11 bases, with 14 bases between them. The CDR3: CSVGRKGEAFF. CDR3 DNA sequence: TGCAGCGTTGGGAGGAAAGGTGAGGCTTTCTTT.

In regard to this clone: Sequence at one end of the junction differs from germline and may be a read error. The chain combines TRBV7-9 with TRBJ2-5, with TRBD2 as a possible D gene (6 bases). The V gene's germline CDR1 is SEHNR and CDR2 FQNEAQ (reference sequence). CDR3 size: 16 residues. This chain's CDR3 is CSSSPPSAGRWETQYF. DNA for the CDR3: TGTTCCAGCAGCCCCCCTTCGGCAGGGAGGTGGGAGACCCAGTACTTC.

The chain has TRBV5-8 and TRBJ1-4; unclear D gene. The CDR3 runs to 15 residues. Germline values: CDR1 SGHTS, CDR2 YDEGEE. Trimming shortened V by 1 base and J by 0 bases, and 7 bases separated the two germline ends. The chain's CDR3 is CASSLRPATNEKLFF. CDR3 nucleotides: TGTGCCAGCAGCTTGCGTCCCGCAACTAATGAAAAACTGTTTTTT.

The V gene is TRBV10-2, the J gene TRBJ2-7; 9 nucleotides match TRBD1. Trimming at V came to 5 bases and at J to 6 bases, leaving 8 bases not matched to a gene. The CDR3 extends over 14 amino acids. CDR1 is WSHSY and CDR2 is SAAADI in the germline V gene. The CDR3 reads CASSPGQGLAEQYF. The CDR3 DNA is TGCGCCAGCAGTCCGGGACAGGGTTTGGCCGAGCAGTACTTC.

In this sample, this clone turned up a few times. The gene calls are TRBV7-2 and TRBJ1-3; D is unresolved. V shed 5 bases and J shed 8 bases, with 4 bases lying between them. The CDR3 is 10 amino acids. Germline V gene data show CDR1 as SGHTA and CDR2 as FQGNSA. DNA for the CDR3: TGTGCCAGCAGCCGTCACACCATATATTTT. It specifies CASSRHTIYF.